The clone carrying this T cell receptor (beta chain) was observed at least ten times. The authors enrolled newly diagnosed hyperthyroidism patients aged 18 to 65 with under 2 months' duration. Physicians reached a diagnosis by relying on clinical symptoms, serum thyroxine, TRAb, thyroid ultrasound and orbital computed tomography. The sequenced template was RNA, covering the TCR beta CDR3 region. The authors performed first-round RT-PCR with HTBI primers and then a second-round multiplex PCR. TCRdb reprocessed the multiplex PCR reads via MiXCR and lists one record per CDR3 protein. In the table there are 400,000 or so distinct CDR3 sequences, 15% of which are singletons. Germline-derived CDR1 and CDR2 are MNHEY and SMNVEV (reference sequence). The CDR3 length is 15 residues. V was pared by 3 bases and J by 5 bases, with 11 bases between. The data were obtained in a study of Graves' ophthalmopathy and Graves' hyperthyroidism.

The sequenced sample consisted of peripheral blood. The source of this sequence is a woman between 18 and 29 years old with stable Graves' hyperthyroidism. The chain employs TRBV27 and TRBJ1-6; possible D gene TRBD1, 6 bases. Here the CDR3 reads CASSFSQGDNSPLHF. As DNA, the CDR3 is TGTGCCAGCAGTTTTTCACAGGGCGATAATTCACCCCTCCACTTT.